This is a list of T cell receptor beta chains from one sample in a study of cytomegalovirus exposure and HLA in healthy donors. Measured with immunoSEQ multiplex PCR; TCRdb has only the in-frame clones, and not every one. The sample has approximately 150,000 clones; around 80% are singletons. The specimen sequenced was PBMCs. These TCRs come from a woman in her twenties or thirties in good health and CMV-seropositive. Both conserved end residues are trimmed from each CDR3. D genes are given only for firm matches.

v_gene	d_gene	CDR3aa
TRBV29-1	-	SAGGRGNEQY
TRBV2	-	ASTDKGRGTNEKLF
TRBV28	-	ASREQGQETQY
TRBV5-1	-	ASSLIGETFSGANVLT
TRBV30	-	AWSLGDNRRGPTYEQY
TRBV5-1	TRBD1	ASSTGTGGNEQY
TRBV5-5	-	ASSFYQGYGYT
TRBV21-1	-	ASSNIKGQGAKNIQY
TRBV6-1	-	ASREPPGGSEQF
TRBV11-1	-	ASSFGSSSGAF
TRBV7-9	-	ASAKGEGDTQY
TRBV5-1	TRBD1	ASSLQTGGNTIY
TRBV28	-	ASRSFTGDGYT
TRBV7-9	-	ASSLGEGIYYGYT
TRBV12-5	-	ASGLGGPQPQH
TRBV6-1	-	ASSLRGGPGQPQH
TRBV9	TRBD2	ASSDSLAGGFQETQY
TRBV18	TRBD1	ASSHRQGQYTGELF
TRBV6-5	-	ASSYSTGGGTEAF
TRBV6-4	-	ATSYGGATDTQY
TRBV19	TRBD1	ASSMTGSFYEQY
TRBV25-1	-	ASSELGLSYEQY
TRBV28	TRBD1	ASSRDRGLREAF
TRBV2	-	ASSEGGVNEQF
TRBV4-3	-	ASSQLSGGANTGELF
TRBV10-3	TRBD1	AITTGGKGNTIY
TRBV15	-	ATSRATGPWETQY
TRBV19	-	ASSKVSGYSGNQPQH
TRBV30	TRBD1	AWATGVTNQPQH
TRBV19	-	ASSIDPGVLSNQPQH
TRBV7-9	-	ASSLNRVNTGELF
TRBV7-3	-	ASSSGDRTNTGELF